This TCR beta chain was profiled in a study of control samples from healthy donors and cancer patients. Produced via immunoSEQ multiplex PCR; TCRdb's table is partial and in-frame only. Of around 110,000 clones in the sample, around 90% are singletons; the top ten hold about 2.1%. CDR1 and CDR2 (germline): LGHDT, YNNKEL (reference sequence). The CDR3 contains 14 residues. V gave up 4 bases and J gave up 3 bases; unmatched junction bases: 5. This chain connects TRBV3-1 (or the pseudogene TRBV3-2) to TRBJ1-2, with 7 bases matching TRBD1. The sequenced sample was blood. The source of this sequence is an older woman in good health. This CDR3 is CASSPGGRDYGYTF. The CDR3 nucleotides are TGTGCCAGCAGCCCAGGGGGAAGGGACTATGGCTACACCTTC.